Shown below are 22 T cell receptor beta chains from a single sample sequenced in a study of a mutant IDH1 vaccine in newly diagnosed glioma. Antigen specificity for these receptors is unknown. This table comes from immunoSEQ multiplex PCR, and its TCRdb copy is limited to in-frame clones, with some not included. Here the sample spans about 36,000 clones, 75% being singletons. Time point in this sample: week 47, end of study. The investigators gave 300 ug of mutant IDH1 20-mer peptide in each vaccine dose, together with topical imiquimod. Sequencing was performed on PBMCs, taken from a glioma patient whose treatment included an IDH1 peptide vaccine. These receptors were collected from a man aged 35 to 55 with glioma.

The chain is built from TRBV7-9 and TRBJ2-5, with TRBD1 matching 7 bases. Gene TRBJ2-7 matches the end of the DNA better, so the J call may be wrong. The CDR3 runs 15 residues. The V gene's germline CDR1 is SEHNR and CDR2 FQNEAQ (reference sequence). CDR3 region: CASSPDRDIHYEQYF. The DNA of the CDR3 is TGTGCCAGCAGCCCCGACAGGGATATCCACTACGAGCAGTACTTC.

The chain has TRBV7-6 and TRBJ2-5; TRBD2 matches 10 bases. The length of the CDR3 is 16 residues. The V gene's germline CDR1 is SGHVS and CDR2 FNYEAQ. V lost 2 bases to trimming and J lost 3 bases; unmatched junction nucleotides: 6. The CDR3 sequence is CASSLSSGGLEETQYF. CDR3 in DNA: TGTGCCAGCAGCTTATCTAGCGGGGGTTTAGAAGAGACCCAGTACTTC.

CDR3 nucleotide sequence: TGTGCCTGGAGTGCCGGGACAGGGCTAGAGACCCAGTACTTC. Amino acids: CAWSAGTGLETQYF. This chain joins TRBV30 and TRBJ2-5; 9 positions agree with TRBD1. With V trimmed by 1 base and J by 4 bases, 4 bases remained unmatched. Germline values: CDR1 GTSNPN, CDR2 SVGIG (reference sequence). The CDR3 has 14 residues.

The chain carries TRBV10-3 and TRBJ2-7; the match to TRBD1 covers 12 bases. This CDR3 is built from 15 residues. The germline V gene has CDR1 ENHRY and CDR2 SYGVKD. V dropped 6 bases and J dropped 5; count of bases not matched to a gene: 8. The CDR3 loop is CAIRGAGTGGHEQYF. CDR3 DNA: TGTGCCATCAGAGGGGCCGGGACAGGGGGCCACGAGCAGTACTTC.

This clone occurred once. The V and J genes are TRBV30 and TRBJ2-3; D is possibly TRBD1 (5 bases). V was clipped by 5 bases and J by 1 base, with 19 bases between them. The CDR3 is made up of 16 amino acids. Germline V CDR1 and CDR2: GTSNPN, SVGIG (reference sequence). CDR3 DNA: TGTGCCTGGCTCCCGGACATACTCCAAGGCACAGATACGCAGTATTTT. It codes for CAWLPDILQGTDTQYF. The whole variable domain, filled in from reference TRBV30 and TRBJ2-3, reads SQTIHQWPATLVQPVGSPLSLECTVEGTSNPNLYWYRQAAGRGLQLLFYSVGIGQISSEVPQNLSASRPQDRQFILSSKKLLLSDSGFYLCAWLPDILQGTDTQYFGPGTRLTVL.

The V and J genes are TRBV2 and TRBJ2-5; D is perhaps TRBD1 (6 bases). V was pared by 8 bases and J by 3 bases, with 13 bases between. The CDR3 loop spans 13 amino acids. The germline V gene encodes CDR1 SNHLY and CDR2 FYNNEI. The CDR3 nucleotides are TGTGCCAGCGTCTTCCAGGGGAAAGAGACCCAGTACTTC. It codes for CASVFQGKETQYF.

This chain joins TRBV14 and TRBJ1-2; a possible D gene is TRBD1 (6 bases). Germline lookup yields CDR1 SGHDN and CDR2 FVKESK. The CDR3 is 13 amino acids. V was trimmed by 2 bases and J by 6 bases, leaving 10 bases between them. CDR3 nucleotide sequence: TGTGCCAGCAGCCAATGGGGGGGCGATGGCTACACCTTC. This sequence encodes CASSQWGGDGYTF.

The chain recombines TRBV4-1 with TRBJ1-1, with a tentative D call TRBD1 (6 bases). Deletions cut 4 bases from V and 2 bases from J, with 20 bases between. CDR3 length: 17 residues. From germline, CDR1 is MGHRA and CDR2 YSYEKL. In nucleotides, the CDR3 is TGCGCCAGCAGCCCGCAGCCGGGTGAGGGGGGCAACACTGAAGCTTTCTTT. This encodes CASSPQPGEGGNTEAFF.

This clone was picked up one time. Here the CDR3 reads CASSRDRATTYYEQYV. CDR3 DNA: TGTGCCAGTAGTCGGGACAGGGCTACAACTTACTACGAGCAGTACGTC. This sequence joins TRBV19 and TRBJ2-7, with 9 bases matching TRBD1. Germline assignment: CDR1 LNHDA and CDR2 SQIVND (reference sequence). The CDR3 is 16 residues long. Trimming at V came to 5 bases and at J to 3 bases, leaving 11 bases not matched to a gene.

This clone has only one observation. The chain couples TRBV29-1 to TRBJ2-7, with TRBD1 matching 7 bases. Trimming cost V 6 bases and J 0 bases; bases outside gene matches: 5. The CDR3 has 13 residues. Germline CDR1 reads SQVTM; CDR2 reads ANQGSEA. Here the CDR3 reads CSVLGGSSYEQYF. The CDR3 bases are TGCAGCGTCTTAGGGGGCAGCTCCTACGAGCAGTACTTC.

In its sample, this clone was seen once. The CDR3 sequence is CASSRGTGNTGELFF. CDR3 DNA sequence: TGTGCCAGCAGCCGTGGGACAGGGAACACCGGGGAGCTGTTTTTT. J is TRBJ2-2 and V is TRBV5-8; 8 nucleotides agree with TRBD1. The CDR3 runs to 15 residues. Germline V gene data show CDR1 as SGHTS and CDR2 as YDEGEE. V lost 4 bases to trimming and J lost 1 base; unmatched junction nucleotides: 3.

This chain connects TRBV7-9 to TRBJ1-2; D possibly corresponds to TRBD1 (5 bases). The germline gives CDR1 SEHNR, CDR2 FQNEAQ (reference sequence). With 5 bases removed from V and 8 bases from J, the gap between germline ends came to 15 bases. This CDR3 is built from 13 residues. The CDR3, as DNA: TGTGCCAGCAGCCCCGAAGCCAGGGCAGGCTACACCTTC. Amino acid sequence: CASSPEARAGYTF.

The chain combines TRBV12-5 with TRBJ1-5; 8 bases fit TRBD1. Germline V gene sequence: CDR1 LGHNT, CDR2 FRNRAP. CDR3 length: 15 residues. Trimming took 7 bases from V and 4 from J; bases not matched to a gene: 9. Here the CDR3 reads CASAGGQGSNQPQHF. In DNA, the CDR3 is TGTGCTAGTGCCGGAGGACAGGGATCAAATCAGCCCCAGCATTTT.

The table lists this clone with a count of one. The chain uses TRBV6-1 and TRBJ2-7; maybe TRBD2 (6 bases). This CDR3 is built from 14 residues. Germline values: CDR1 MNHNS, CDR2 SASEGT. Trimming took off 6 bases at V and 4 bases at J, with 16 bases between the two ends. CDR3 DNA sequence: TGTGCCAGCAGGGGGGGTCGGTTGGGGTACGAGCAGTACGTC. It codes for CASRGGRLGYEQYV.

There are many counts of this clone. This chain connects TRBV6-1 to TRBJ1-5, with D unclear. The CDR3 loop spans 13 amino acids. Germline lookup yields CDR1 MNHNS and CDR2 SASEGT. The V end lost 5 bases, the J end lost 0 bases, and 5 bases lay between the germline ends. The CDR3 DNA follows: TGTGCCAGCAGTACAGATAGCAATCAGCCCCAGCATTTT. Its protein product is CASSTDSNQPQHF.

CDR3 coding DNA: TGCGCCAGCAGCCAAGGGGAGGCGGGAGTAGTAGAGACCCAGTACTTC. Its translation is CASSQGEAGVVETQYF. The genes are TRBV4-3 and TRBJ2-5; TRBD2 aligns across 7 bases. Per germline, CDR1 LGHNA and CDR2 YSLEER. This CDR3 region has 16 residues. The junction had 9 bases not matched to a gene; V was cut back by 1 base and J by 4 bases.

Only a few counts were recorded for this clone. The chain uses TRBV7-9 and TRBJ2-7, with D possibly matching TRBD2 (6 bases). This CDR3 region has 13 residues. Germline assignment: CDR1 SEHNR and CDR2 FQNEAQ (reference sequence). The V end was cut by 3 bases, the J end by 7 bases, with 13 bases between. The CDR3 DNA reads TGTGCCAGCAGCTTTGGAGGGAAGGATGAGCAGTACTTC. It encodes CASSFGGKDEQYF.

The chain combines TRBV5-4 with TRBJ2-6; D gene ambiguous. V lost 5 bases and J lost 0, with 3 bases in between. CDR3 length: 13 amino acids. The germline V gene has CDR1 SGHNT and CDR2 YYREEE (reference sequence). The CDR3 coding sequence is TGTGCCAGCAGAAGCTCTGGGGCCAACGTCCTGACTTTC. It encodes CASRSSGANVLTF.

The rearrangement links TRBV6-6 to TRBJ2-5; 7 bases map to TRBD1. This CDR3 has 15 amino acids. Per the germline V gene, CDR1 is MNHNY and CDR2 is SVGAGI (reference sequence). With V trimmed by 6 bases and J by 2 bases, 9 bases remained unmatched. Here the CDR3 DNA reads TGTGCCAGCAGGGAAACGACAGGGATGCAAGAGACCCAGTACTTC. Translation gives CASRETTGMQETQYF.

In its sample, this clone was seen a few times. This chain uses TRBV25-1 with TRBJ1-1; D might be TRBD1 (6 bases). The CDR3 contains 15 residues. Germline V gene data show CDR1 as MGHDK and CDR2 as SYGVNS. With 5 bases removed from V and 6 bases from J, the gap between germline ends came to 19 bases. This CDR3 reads CASSPPNRVAPEAFF. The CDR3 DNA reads TGTGCCAGCAGTCCCCCGAACAGGGTCGCGCCTGAAGCTTTCTTT.

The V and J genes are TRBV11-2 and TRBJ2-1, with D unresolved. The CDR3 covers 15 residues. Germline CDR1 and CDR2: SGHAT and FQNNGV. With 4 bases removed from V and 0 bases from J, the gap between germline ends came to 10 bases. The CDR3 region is CASSYDTPSYNEQFF. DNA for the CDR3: TGTGCCAGCAGCTACGACACCCCCTCCTACAATGAGCAGTTCTTC.

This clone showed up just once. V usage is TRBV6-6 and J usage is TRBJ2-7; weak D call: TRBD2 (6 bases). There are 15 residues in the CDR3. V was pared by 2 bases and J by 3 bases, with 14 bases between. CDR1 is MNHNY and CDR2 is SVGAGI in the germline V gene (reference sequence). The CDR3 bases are TGTGCCAGCAGTTACGGGGGGACCTCAAACTACGAGCAGTACTTC. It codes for CASSYGGTSNYEQYF.